Presented here are 26 T cell receptor beta chains from one specimen sequenced in a study of CD8+ T cells in alopecia areata. As for treatment: oral pan-JAK inhibitor, 5-10 mg twice daily. cDNA serving as the sequencing template came from extracted, reverse transcribed RNA. Profiled with immunoSEQ multiplex PCR; TCRdb holds only in-frame clones, not every one. The sample holds some 200,000 clones, 50% to 70% seen once. Sequenced material: CD4+ T cells sorted from blood, taken at week 4, from a patient treated with tofacitinib. The receptors stem from a human donor with alopecia areata.

This clone was seen a few times. The gene calls are TRBV5-5 and TRBJ2-3; D not certain. CDR1 is SGHKS, CDR2 YYEKEE, per germline (reference sequence). This CDR3 has 14 amino acids. The V gene lost 5 bases and the J gene lost 3 bases, with 13 bases spanning the gap. CDR3: CASRYEVVTDTQYF. As DNA, the CDR3 is TGTGCCAGCAGATACGAGGTAGTAACAGATACGCAGTATTTT. The variable domain in full, completed from reference TRBV5-5 and TRBJ2-3, reads DAGVTQSPTHLIKTRGQQVTLRCSPISGHKSVSWYQQVLGQGPQFIFQYYEKEERGRGNFPDRFSARQFPNYSSELNVNALLLGDSALYLCASRYEVVTDTQYFGPGTRLTVL.

This clone was detected only a few times. The J gene is TRBJ1-2, the V gene TRBV19, with TRBD1 matching 8 bases. The CDR3 extends over 13 amino acids. V was pared by 3 bases and J by 4 bases, with 1 base of the junction left unmatched. CDR1 and CDR2 (germline): LNHDA, SQIVND (reference sequence). The CDR3 region has the DNA TGTGCCAGTAGTATGGACAGGGTCTATGGCTACACCTTC. Its protein product is CASSMDRVYGYTF.

V is TRBV30 and J is TRBJ1-2, with D possibly matching TRBD1 (5 bases). This CDR3 has 13 amino acids. Germline CDR1 reads GTSNPN; CDR2 reads SVGIG (reference sequence). Trimming took off 0 bases at V and 7 bases at J, with 12 bases between the two ends. The CDR3 here is CAWSVQGPGGYTF. The CDR3 nucleotides read TGTGCCTGGAGTGTTCAGGGTCCGGGTGGCTACACCTTC.

The chain carries TRBV11-2 and TRBJ2-3; 9 nucleotides line up with TRBD2. This CDR3 is 16 amino acids long. Germline V gene lookup returns CDR1 SGHAT and CDR2 FQNNGV. V gave up 7 bases and J gave up 1 base; unmatched junction bases: 9. CDR3 in amino acids: CASTLRGLAGTDTQYF. Here the CDR3 DNA reads TGTGCCAGCACCCTTCGGGGACTAGCTGGCACAGATACGCAGTATTTT.

The chain recombines TRBV25-1 with TRBJ1-4, with TRBD1 as a possible D gene (5 bases). The length of the CDR3 is 15 residues. The V end lost 6 bases, the J end lost 6 bases, and 17 bases lay between the germline ends. Germline V gene lookup returns CDR1 MGHDK and CDR2 SYGVNS. The CDR3 coding sequence is TGTGCCAGCAGCATGAGTGACAGATCGGATGAAAAACTGTTTTTT. Translation: CASSMSDRSDEKLFF. Full variable domain (rest looked up from reference TRBV25-1 and TRBJ1-4): EADIYQTPRYLVIGTGKKITLECSQTMGHDKMYWYQQDPGMELHLIHYSYGVNSTEKGDLSSESTVSRIRTEHFPLTLESARPSHTSQYLCASSMSDRSDEKLFFGSGTQLSVL.

J is TRBJ1-1 and V is TRBV6-1; 9 bases agree with TRBD1. Germline V gives CDR1 MNHNS, CDR2 SASEGT. The CDR3 runs to 10 residues. The V segment lost 6 bases and the J segment 11 bases; nucleotides outside the gene matches: 1. CDR3 protein: CASRDRGAFF. The CDR3 nucleotides are TGTGCCAGCAGGGACAGGGGTGCTTTCTTT.

The chain couples TRBV30 to TRBJ2-3; the match to TRBD1 covers 9 bases. Germline trimming cut 1 base from V and 3 bases from J; bases unmatched to any gene: 8. CDR1 and CDR2 from the germline V gene are GTSNPN and SVGIG (reference sequence). This CDR3 is built from 16 residues. CDR3 sequence reads: CAWSAGTGIGTDTQYF. CDR3 coding DNA: TGTGCCTGGAGTGCCGGGACAGGGATAGGGACAGATACGCAGTATTTT.

This chain uses TRBV29-1 with TRBJ1-1; the D gene is possibly TRBD1 (5 bases). Germline V CDR1 and CDR2: SQVTM, ANQGSEA. There are 13 residues in the CDR3. V was clipped by 4 bases and J by 0 bases, with 9 bases between them. The CDR3 loop reads CSVVRVVNTEAFF. CDR3 bases: TGCAGCGTTGTCAGGGTGGTGAACACTGAAGCTTTCTTT.

This clone has a handful of counts. The genes are TRBV7-2 and TRBJ1-2; D is ambiguous. The CDR3 is 14 amino acids. Between the trimmed V and J ends, which lost 5 bases and 2 bases, there was a span of 12 bases. CDR1 is SGHTA, CDR2 FQGNSA, per germline. CDR3 coding DNA: TGTGCCAGCAGCACCAGAGACCCGAACTATGGCTACACCTTC. It yields the protein CASSTRDPNYGYTF.

Details on this clone: Other nucleotide sequences in the sample specify the same CDR3. The chain joins TRBV30 to TRBJ2-7; TRBD1 aligns across 9 bases. This CDR3 has 12 amino acids. Germline values: CDR1 GTSNPN, CDR2 SVGIG (reference sequence). The V gene end was trimmed by 2 bases and the J gene end by 5 bases; junction bases not matched to a gene: 1. The CDR3 bases are TGTGCCTGGAGTCGGGACAGGGACGAGCAGTACTTC. As protein: CAWSRDRDEQYF.

About this clone itself: Other nucleotide sequences in the sample specify the same CDR3. The chain is built from TRBV5-1 and TRBJ2-3; TRBD2 matches 8 bases. Germline V gives CDR1 SGHRS, CDR2 YFSETQ. The CDR3 has 15 residues. Germline trimming cut 1 base from V and 1 base from J; bases unmatched to any gene: 2. This chain's CDR3 is CASSLRGLGTDTQYF. CDR3 nucleotide sequence: TGCGCCAGCAGCTTGCGGGGACTAGGCACAGATACGCAGTATTTT.

The V call is TRBV7-2, the J call TRBJ1-6, with 8 bases fitting TRBD1. CDR1 and CDR2 (germline): SGHTA, FQGNSA. Trimming took 5 bases from V and 5 from J; bases not matched to a gene: 5. This CDR3 spans 15 amino acids. The CDR3 sequence is CASSPDRGDNSPLHF. For the CDR3, the DNA is TGTGCCAGCAGCCCCGACAGGGGAGATAATTCACCCCTCCACTTT.

On this clone: The same CDR3 is also encoded by other DNA sequences in this sample. J is TRBJ2-3 and V is TRBV6-4; 10 bases match TRBD2. V lost 4 bases and J lost 1; bases outside the gene matches: 2. CDR1 is MRHNA, CDR2 SNTAGT, per germline. The CDR3 has 15 residues. CDR3 bases: TGTGCCAGCAGTGGACTAGCGGGTGGCACAGATACGCAGTATTTT. Translated, it gives CASSGLAGGTDTQYF.

The CDR3 region has the DNA TGTGCCAGCAGCCAAGTTGTAGGCAGCCTCTCTGGGGCCAACGTCCTGACTTTC. This gives the protein CASSQVVGSLSGANVLTF. This rearrangement joins TRBV14 to TRBJ2-6; D uncertain. The CDR3 covers 18 residues. Between the trimmed V and J ends, which lost 1 base and 0 bases, there was a span of 13 bases. The germline CDR1 and CDR2 sequences are SGHDN and FVKESK.

This clone came up many times. The chain carries TRBV18 and TRBJ1-1, with 7 bases lining up with TRBD1. Germline loops: CDR1 KGHSH, CDR2 LQKENI. V was pared by 5 bases and J by 3 bases, with 6 bases of the junction left unmatched. This CDR3 is built from 14 residues. In DNA, the CDR3 is TGTGCCAGCTCAAGTTACAGGGGAGACACTGAAGCTTTCTTT. It is translated as CASSSYRGDTEAFF.

V and J are TRBV9 and TRBJ1-5; D unclear. V was trimmed by 0 bases and J by 0 bases, leaving 7 bases between them. CDR3 length: 15 amino acids. Germline V gene sequence: CDR1 SGDLS, CDR2 YYNGEE. CDR3 residues: CASSVGGLSNQPQHF. CDR3 nucleotides: TGTGCCAGCAGCGTAGGAGGTCTTAGCAATCAGCCCCAGCATTTT.

Remarks on this clone: The sample has other DNA sequences that encode this CDR3 too. V is TRBV6-5 and J is TRBJ1-1; no clear D gene. The CDR3 spans 11 residues. CDR1 is MNHEY and CDR2 is SVGAGI in the germline V gene. V dropped 6 bases and J dropped 2 bases, with 4 bases sitting between them. CDR3 DNA: TGTGCCAGCAGACTAAACACTGAAGCTTTCTTT. This sequence encodes CASRLNTEAFF.

The chain uses TRBV12-5 and TRBJ2-5; TRBD1 aligns across 8 bases. The germline V gene encodes CDR1 LGHNT and CDR2 FRNRAP. The CDR3 loop spans 16 amino acids. The V and J ends lost 1 base and 4 bases, in that order; junction bases with no gene match: 8. CDR3 sequence reads: CASGLGTGRTSETQYF. For the CDR3, the DNA is TGTGCTAGTGGTTTGGGGACAGGGAGGACATCAGAGACCCAGTACTTC.

This clone came up once. This chain links TRBV25-1 with TRBJ1-5, with TRBD1 matching over 7 bases. Trimming took 2 bases from V and 3 from J; bases not matched to a gene: 1. Germline V gives CDR1 MGHDK, CDR2 SYGVNS. CDR3 length: 14 amino acids. The CDR3 bases are TGTGCCAGCAGTGAAACAGGGGACAATCAGCCCCAGCATTTT. It codes for CASSETGDNQPQHF.

The gene calls are TRBV12-5 and TRBJ2-3, with 10 bases lining up with TRBD2. Germline-derived CDR1 and CDR2 are LGHNT and FRNRAP. After removal of 0 bases from V and 2 bases from J, the junction contained 2 bases not matched to a gene. The CDR3 is made up of 16 amino acids. DNA of the CDR3: TGTGCTAGTGGTTTGGTACTAGCGGGGAACACAGATACGCAGTATTTT. Encoded protein: CASGLVLAGNTDTQYF.

This clone was recorded only once. The J gene is TRBJ2-5, the V gene TRBV2, with 11 bases matching TRBD2. The V gene's germline CDR1 is SNHLY and CDR2 FYNNEI. The length of the CDR3 is 14 residues. The junction had 3 bases not matched to a gene; V was cut back by 6 bases and J by 3 bases. The DNA of the CDR3 is TGTGCCAGCAGCCTGGGACTAGCGGAAGAGACCCAGTACTTC. Its translation is CASSLGLAEETQYF.

The rearrangement joins TRBV4-1 to TRBJ2-1; D possibly corresponds to TRBD2 (5 bases). In germline, CDR1 is MGHRA, CDR2 YSYEKL. This CDR3 has 14 amino acids. V was trimmed by 0 bases and J by 10 bases, leaving 13 bases between them. This chain's CDR3 is CASSQDLGRFEQFF. The CDR3 nucleotides are TGCGCCAGCAGCCAAGATCTGGGGAGATTCGAGCAGTTCTTC.

This clone was seen a handful of times. The DNA for the CDR3 is TGTGCCAGCAGCCTGGGACAGGGGGCGCGTGATAATGAAAAACTGTTTTTT. This codes for CASSLGQGARDNEKLFF. The rearrangement uses TRBV7-9 and TRBJ1-4, with TRBD1 matching 12 bases. Looked up from germline, CDR1 is SEHNR and CDR2 is FQNEAQ (reference sequence). This CDR3 region has 17 residues. V shed 5 bases, J shed 4 bases, and the junction held 8 bases outside the gene matches.

This clone showed up just once. The chain links TRBV27 to TRBJ1-1, with TRBD1 identical over 9 bases. The CDR3 is 16 amino acids. Germline V gives CDR1 MNHEY, CDR2 SMNVEV (reference sequence). After removal of 6 bases from V and 1 base from J, the junction contained 9 bases not matched to a gene. The CDR3 reads CASRRTGGAGNTEAFF. For the CDR3, the DNA is TGTGCCAGCAGGCGTACAGGGGGCGCTGGGAACACTGAAGCTTTCTTT.

The rearrangement links TRBV7-2 to TRBJ2-1; a weak D match, TRBD2 (6 bases). The germline V gene encodes CDR1 SGHTA and CDR2 FQGNSA. This CDR3 contains 14 residues. The V end lost 5 bases, the J end lost 6 bases, and 14 bases lay between the germline ends. As DNA, the CDR3 is TGTGCCAGCAGCCCTGGAGGGACCTTCAATGAGCAGTTCTTC. Amino acids: CASSPGGTFNEQFF. Variable domain in full (rest from reference TRBV7-2 and TRBJ2-1): GAGVSQSPSNKVTEKGKDVELRCDPISGHTALYWYRQSLGQGLEFLIYFQGNSAPDKSGLPSDRFSAERTGGSVSTLTIQRTQQEDSAVYLCASSPGGTFNEQFFGPGTRLTVL.

V usage is TRBV6-5 and J usage is TRBJ2-2, with D possibly matching TRBD1 (6 bases). The CDR3 has 14 residues. The germline gives CDR1 MNHEY, CDR2 SVGAGI. In DNA form, the CDR3 reads TGTGCTATATCCAAAGGGGGAAACACCGGGGAGCTGTTTTTT. Its protein is CAISKGGNTGELFF.